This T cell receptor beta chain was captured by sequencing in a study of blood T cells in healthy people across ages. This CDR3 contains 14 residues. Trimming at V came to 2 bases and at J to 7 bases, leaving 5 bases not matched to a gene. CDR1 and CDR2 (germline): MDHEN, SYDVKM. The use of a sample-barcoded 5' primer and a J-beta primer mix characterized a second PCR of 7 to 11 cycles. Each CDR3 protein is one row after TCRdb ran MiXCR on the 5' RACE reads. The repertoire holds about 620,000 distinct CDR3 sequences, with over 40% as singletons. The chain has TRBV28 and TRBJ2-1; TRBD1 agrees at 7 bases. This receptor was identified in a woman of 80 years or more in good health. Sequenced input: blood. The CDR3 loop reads CASSLNRGRNEQFF. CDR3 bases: TGTGCCAGCAGTTTAAACAGGGGAAGAAATGAGCAGTTCTTC.